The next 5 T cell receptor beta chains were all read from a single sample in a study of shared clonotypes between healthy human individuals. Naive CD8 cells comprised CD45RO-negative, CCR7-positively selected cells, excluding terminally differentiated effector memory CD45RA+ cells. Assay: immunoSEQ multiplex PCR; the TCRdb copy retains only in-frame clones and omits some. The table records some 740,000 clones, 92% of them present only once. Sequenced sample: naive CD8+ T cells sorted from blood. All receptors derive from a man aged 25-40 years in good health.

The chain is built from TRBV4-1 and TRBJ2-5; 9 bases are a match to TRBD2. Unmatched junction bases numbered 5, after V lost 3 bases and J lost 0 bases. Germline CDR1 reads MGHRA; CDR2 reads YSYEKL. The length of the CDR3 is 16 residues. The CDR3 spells CASSQRTSVYQETQYF. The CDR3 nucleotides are TGCGCCAGCAGCCAGCGGACTAGCGTGTACCAAGAGACCCAGTACTTC.

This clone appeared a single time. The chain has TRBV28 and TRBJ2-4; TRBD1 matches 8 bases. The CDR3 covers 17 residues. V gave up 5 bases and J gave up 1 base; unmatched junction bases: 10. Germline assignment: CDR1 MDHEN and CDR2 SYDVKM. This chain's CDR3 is CASSPIPGGFAKNIQYF. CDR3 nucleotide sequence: TGTGCCAGCAGTCCCATCCCAGGGGGCTTTGCCAAAAACATTCAGTACTTC.

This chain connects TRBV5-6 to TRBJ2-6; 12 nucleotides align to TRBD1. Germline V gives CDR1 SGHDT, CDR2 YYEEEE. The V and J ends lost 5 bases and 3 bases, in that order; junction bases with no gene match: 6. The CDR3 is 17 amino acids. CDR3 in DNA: TGTGCCAGCAGGTCCGGGACAGGGGGCAGTGGGGCCAACGTCCTGACTTTC. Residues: CASRSGTGGSGANVLTF. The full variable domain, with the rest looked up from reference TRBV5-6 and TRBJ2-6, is DAGVTQSPTHLIKTRGQQVTLRCSPKSGHDTVSWYQQALGQGPQFIFQYYEEEERQRGNFPDRFSGHQFPNYSSELNVNALLLGDSALYLCASRSGTGGSGANVLTFGAGSRLTVL.

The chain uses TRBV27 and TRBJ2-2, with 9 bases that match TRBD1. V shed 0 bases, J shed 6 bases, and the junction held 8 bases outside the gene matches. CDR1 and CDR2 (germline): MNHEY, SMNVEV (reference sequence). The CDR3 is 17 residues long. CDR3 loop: CASSLSGGTGIAGELFF. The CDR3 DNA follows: TGTGCCAGCAGTTTATCGGGGGGGACAGGGATCGCCGGGGAGCTGTTTTTT.

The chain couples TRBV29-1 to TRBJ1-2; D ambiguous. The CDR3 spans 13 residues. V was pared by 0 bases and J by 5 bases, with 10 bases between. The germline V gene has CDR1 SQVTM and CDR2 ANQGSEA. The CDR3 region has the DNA TGCAGCGTTGAAGAAACAAACGGGTATGGCTACACCTTC. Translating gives CSVEETNGYGYTF.